This T cell receptor beta chain was profiled in a study of T cells in Graves' hyperthyroidism and ophthalmopathy. Findings and caveats of the study: Before onset, by a median of around six months, the model predicted ophthalmopathy. Peripheral blood also featured most of the thyroid clonotypes expanded above 0.001.

This clonotype was seen many times. Its matching antigen is unknown. TCR beta CDR3 regions were amplified from RNA transcripts. An initial round of RT-PCR targeting the TCR CDR3 relied on the HTBI primer set. TCRdb re-analysed the multiplex PCR reads in MiXCR, keeping a single row per CDR3 protein. The sample comprises hundreds of thousands of distinct CDR3 sequences, 14% of which are singletons, and roughly 10% rests with the top ten. Uncontrolled infection, other autoimmune disease, pregnancy or lactation led to exclusion. Diagnosing involved the use of clinical symptoms, serum thyroxine and TRAb, thyroid ultrasound and orbital computed tomography. This sequence originates from a young woman with Graves' hyperthyroidism. The sequenced material came from blood.

This chain's CDR3 is CSVRTGGNTEAFF. Here the CDR3 DNA reads TGCAGCGTGAGAACAGGCGGGAACACTGAAGCTTTCTTT. V gene TRBV29-1 combines with J gene TRBJ1-1, with D maybe TRBD1 (5 bases). V dropped 6 bases and J dropped 1 base, with 12 bases sitting between them. The CDR3 spans 13 residues. Germline-derived CDR1 and CDR2 are SQVTM and ANQGSEA.